The T cell receptor (beta chain) described here comes from a study of CD8 T cells in Susac syndrome. Germline CDR1 reads SEHNR; CDR2 reads FQNEAQ (reference sequence). Between the trimmed V and J ends, which lost 7 bases and 7 bases, there was a span of 20 bases. The CDR3 extends over 14 amino acids. RNA, at about 0.5 to 1 ug, was reverse transcribed with random hexamers. TCRdb ran MiXCR on the immunoSEQ multiplex PCR reads and lists one entry per CDR3 protein. Here the sample spans about 130,000 distinct CDR3 sequences, around nine tenths being singletons. The V gene is TRBV7-9, the J gene TRBJ2-7; a possible D gene is TRBD1 (6 bases). Material: CD8+ T cells from PBMCs. This clonotype originated in a human donor with multiple sclerosis. CDR3 sequence reads: CASTSGQGFWEQYF. CDR3 in DNA: TGTGCCAGCACCTCGGGACAAGGCTTCTGGGAGCAGTACTTC.